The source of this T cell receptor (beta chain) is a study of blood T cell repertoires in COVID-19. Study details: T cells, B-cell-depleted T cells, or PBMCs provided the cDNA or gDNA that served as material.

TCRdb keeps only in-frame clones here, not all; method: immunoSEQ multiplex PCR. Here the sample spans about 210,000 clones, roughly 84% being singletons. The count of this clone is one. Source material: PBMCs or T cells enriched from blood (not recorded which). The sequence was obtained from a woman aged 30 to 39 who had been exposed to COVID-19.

The CDR3 loop is CASSPWGSMNTEAFF. CDR3 nucleotide sequence: TGTGCCAGCAGCCCCTGGGGCAGCATGAACACTGAAGCTTTCTTT. The V gene is TRBV5-6, the J gene TRBJ1-1, with D perhaps matching TRBD1 (5 bases). Trimming stripped 4 bases from V and 0 bases from J, with 13 bases between. In germline, CDR1 is SGHDT, CDR2 YYEEEE. This CDR3 region has 15 residues.